The 2 T cell receptor beta chains presented below share a single source sample, sequenced in a study of blood T cell repertoires in COVID-19. Libraries were prepared by immunoSEQ multiplex PCR; TCRdb keeps only in-frame clonotypes and omits some of them. The top ten clones hold 8.9% of a sample with more than 200,000 clones, approximately 83% of them seen once. The sample consisted of peripheral blood. The receptors were sampled from a man aged 80 or over with acute or convalescent COVID-19.

V gene TRBV7-6 combines with J gene TRBJ2-1, with D perhaps TRBD2 (5 bases). Germline V lookup: CDR1 SGHVS, CDR2 FNYEAQ. The CDR3 extends over 15 amino acids. Trimming shortened V by 1 base and J by 5 bases, and 12 bases separated the two germline ends. The CDR3 spells CASSLGTPRHNEQFF. CDR3 nucleotide sequence: TGTGCCAGCAGCTTAGGGACTCCTAGGCACAATGAGCAGTTCTTC.

The chain uses TRBV2 and TRBJ1-6; 7 bases line up with TRBD1. V gave up 6 bases and J gave up 7 bases; unmatched junction bases: 6. CDR3 length equals 14 residues. Germline CDR1 and CDR2: SNHLY and FYNNEI. The CDR3 sequence: CASRRQGFNSPLHF. Here the CDR3 DNA reads TGTGCCAGCAGGCGACAGGGCTTCAATTCACCCCTCCACTTT.